One T cell receptor (beta chain) is described in this entry. This record belongs to a study of T cell responses to AZD1222 COVID-19 vaccine. Profiling relied on immunoSEQ multiplex PCR, and the TCRdb table lists in-frame clones only, not all of them. The sample shows about 120,000 clones, over 80% of them seen only once. V was pared by 1 base and J by 9 bases, with 13 bases between. This CDR3 has 14 residues. CDR1 is SGHTA and CDR2 is FQGNSA in the germline V gene. This sequence joins TRBV7-2 and TRBJ1-5; a weak D match, TRBD1 (5 bases). Source: peripheral blood, taken on day 0 of AZD1222 vaccination. The sequence derives from an adult in good health. CDR3 residues: CASSLGPGVGPQHF. In nucleotides, the CDR3 is TGTGCCAGCAGCTTAGGGCCGGGGGTTGGGCCCCAGCATTTT.